The 8 T cell receptor beta chains given below trace back to one sample, sequenced in a study of T cell repertoires in cytomegalovirus infection (dated by TCRdb to the late 2010s). Sequenced on an Illumina HiSeq 1500. Using fastp at Q25 and MiXCR, TCRdb reprocessed the public reads and kept productive beta chains. Each record represents a unique CDR3 protein, reported with the most common genes and DNA among its rows. Here the sample has approximately 70,000 distinct CDR3 sequences; about 4.2% occur a single time. The ten largest clones take up around a fifth of the sample. Input material: PBMCs. These receptors originate from a human donor in good health (CMV status not recorded). Some clones in this sample may be carry-over from other donors' samples.

This clonotype was observed at least ten times. V usage is TRBV19 and J usage is TRBJ2-5; D is unclear. Germline loops: CDR1 LNHDA, CDR2 SQIVND (reference sequence). V gave up 4 bases and J gave up 0 bases, with 21 bases separating them. The CDR3 contains 18 residues. The CDR3 loop is CASSTHSSSYKYQETQYF. CDR3 nucleotide sequence: TGTGCCAGTAGTACCCACAGCTCATCTTACAAATACCAAGAGACCCAGTACTTC.

The rearrangement uses TRBV7-2 and TRBJ2-1, with 7 bases matching TRBD1. V was pared by 7 bases and J by 2 bases, with 5 bases of the junction left unmatched. The length of the CDR3 is 14 residues. Germline V gene lookup returns CDR1 SGHTA and CDR2 FQGNSA. In DNA, the CDR3 is TGTGCCAGCACCCTAGACAGGGCCTACAATGAGCAGTTCTTC. Protein product: CASTLDRAYNEQFF.

This clonotype was seen more than once but under ten times. V is TRBV4-3 and J is TRBJ2-4; D perhaps matches TRBD2 (6 bases). CDR1 LGHNA and CDR2 YSLEER come from the germline V gene. Trimming removed 3 bases from V and 3 bases from J, with 15 bases in between. There are 16 residues in the CDR3. This CDR3 is CASSQDVGSVKNIQYF. CDR3 DNA sequence: TGCGCCAGCAGCCAGGACGTCGGGAGCGTCAAAAACATTCAGTACTTC.

This clonotype was seen ten or more times. The V call is TRBV7-2, the J call TRBJ2-1; 8 nucleotides align to TRBD2. This CDR3 contains 16 residues. Per the germline V gene, CDR1 is SGHTA and CDR2 is FQGNSA. Trimming cost V 1 base and J 7 bases; bases outside gene matches: 9. CDR3 region: CASSLGGGGSWNEQFF. CDR3 DNA: TGTGCCAGCAGCTTAGGAGGCGGGGGGTCGTGGAATGAGCAGTTCTTC.

This clonotype has at least ten counts. This chain links TRBV6-2 or TRBV6-3 with TRBJ2-2; 7 nucleotides agree with TRBD2. The CDR3 runs 15 residues. Germline values: CDR1 MNHEY, CDR2 SVGEGT. J lost 6 bases, V lost 3 bases, and 7 bases had no gene match. The chain's CDR3 is CASSYDGRASGELFF. The CDR3 bases are TGTGCCAGCAGTTATGATGGGAGGGCCTCCGGGGAGCTGTTTTTT.

This clonotype has a count of ten or more. This chain uses TRBV7-2 with TRBJ1-1, with a tentative D call TRBD1 (5 bases). V shed 5 bases and J shed 14 bases, with 21 bases lying between them. Germline V gene sequence: CDR1 SGHTA, CDR2 FQGNSA. CDR3 length: 13 amino acids. The CDR3 coding sequence is TGTGCCAGCAGCAACCCCGGGACGAGGCTTGAGTTCTTT. Residues: CASSNPGTRLEFF. Looking up the rest from reference TRBV7-2 and TRBJ1-1 gives the full variable domain: GAGVSQSPSNKVTEKGKDVELRCDPISGHTALYWYRQSLGQGLEFLIYFQGNSAPDKSGLPSDRFSAERTGGSVSTLTIQRTQQEDSAVYLCASSNPGTRLEFFGQGTRLTVV.

V and J are TRBV7-6 and TRBJ2-5, with D unresolved. With 1 base removed from V and 4 bases from J, the gap between germline ends came to 7 bases. In germline, CDR1 is SGHVS, CDR2 FNYEAQ. The CDR3 extends over 13 amino acids. The CDR3 loop reads CASSLVRSETQYF. The CDR3 DNA follows: TGTGCCAGCAGCTTAGTCAGGTCAGAGACCCAGTACTTC.

This clonotype showed up many times. The chain carries TRBV7-2 and TRBJ2-5; TRBD2 matches 12 bases. The junction had 5 bases not matched to a gene; V was cut back by 4 bases and J by 2 bases. Per germline, CDR1 SGHTA and CDR2 FQGNSA. This CDR3 comprises 16 residues. CDR3 loop: CASSSRGTSGQETQYF. The DNA of the CDR3 is TGTGCCAGCAGCTCGCGGGGGACTAGCGGGCAAGAGACCCAGTACTTC. The full variable domain, completed using reference TRBV7-2 and TRBJ2-5, is GAGVSQSPSNKVTEKGKDVELRCDPISGHTALYWYRQSLGQGLEFLIYFQGNSAPDKSGLPSDRFSAERTGGSVSTLTIQRTQQEDSAVYLCASSSRGTSGQETQYFGPGTRLLVL.